One and the same sample provided the 10 T cell receptor beta chains below, sequenced in a study of OX40 agonist ivuxolimab in advanced cancers. Data came from immunoSEQ multiplex PCR; TCRdb stores just in-frame clones and leaves some out. The sample has approximately 61,000 clones, about 89% seen once. Sequenced here: CD4+ or CD8+ T cells sorted from blood, sampled in a trial of the OX40 agonist ivuxolimab. The origin of the receptors is an adult with an advanced solid tumor such as melanoma, head and neck, liver or kidney cancer.

This clone was detected once. J is TRBJ2-5 and V is TRBV9; D remains ambiguous. The CDR3 is 14 residues long. Between the trimmed V and J ends, which lost 3 bases and 2 bases, there was a span of 11 bases. Germline values: CDR1 SGDLS, CDR2 YYNGEE. Here the CDR3 reads CASSGSGPQETQYF. Written as DNA, the CDR3 is TGTGCCAGCAGCGGGTCCGGACCTCAAGAGACCCAGTACTTC.

In regard to this clone: Different DNA sequences within this sample yield the same CDR3. The J gene is TRBJ2-7, the V gene TRBV5-4; 7 bases map to TRBD2. Germline CDR1 and CDR2: SGHNT and YYREEE (reference sequence). V was clipped by 2 bases and J by 2 bases; unmatched bases: 4. The CDR3 has 14 amino acids. In DNA, the CDR3 is TGTGCCAGCAGCTTACGCGGGAGCCCCTACGAGCAGTACTTC. As protein: CASSLRGSPYEQYF.

The chain joins TRBV21-1 to TRBJ1-2; TRBD1, the table's D call, lacks a check against the DNA. TRBV21-1 represents a pseudogene. This CDR3 contains 13 residues. The CDR3 loop reads CASSKGRGGGYTF. The CDR3 DNA reads TGTGCCAGCAGCAAAGGGCGAGGGGGTGGCTACACCTTC.

This clone appeared a single time. For the CDR3, the DNA is TGCGCCAGCAGCCCGGACAGGGGGGAGACCCAGTACTTC. Translation: CASSPDRGETQYF. The chain uses TRBV5-1 and TRBJ2-5; 10 nucleotides line up with TRBD1. The J segment lost 5 bases and the V segment lost 4 bases, leaving 2 bases of the junction unmatched. CDR1 and CDR2 (germline): SGHRS, YFSETQ. The CDR3 length is 13 residues.

Only one count was recorded for this clone. The rearrangement uses TRBV6-4 and TRBJ1-2, with TRBD1 matching over 8 bases. Germline V gene data show CDR1 as MRHNA and CDR2 as SNTAGT. The CDR3 spans 14 residues. The V segment lost 3 bases and the J segment 6 bases; nucleotides outside the gene matches: 6. The CDR3 loop reads CASSEEGRGHGYTF. The CDR3 nucleotides are TGTGCCAGCAGTGAAGAAGGCAGGGGGCATGGCTACACCTTC.

This clone occurred once. This chain connects TRBV5-1 to TRBJ1-3; D possibly corresponds to TRBD1 (5 bases). This CDR3 is built from 15 residues. The V gene's germline CDR1 is SGHRS and CDR2 YFSETQ. V shed 4 bases and J shed 0 bases, with 11 bases lying between them. The CDR3 DNA follows: TGCGCCAGCAGCCCGAGAGACAGCTCTGGAAACACCATATATTTT. Translated, it gives CASSPRDSSGNTIYF.

The chain carries TRBV11-2 and TRBJ2-3; TRBD2 aligns across 7 bases. J lost 4 bases, V lost 9 bases, and 10 bases had no gene match. The CDR3 is 14 amino acids. The germline V gene encodes CDR1 SGHAT and CDR2 FQNNGV. In nucleotides, the CDR3 is TGTGCCAGTAACACGGGGAGGGACGCAGATACGCAGTATTTT. It is translated as CASNTGRDADTQYF.

J is TRBJ2-1 and V is TRBV11-2; D not resolved. Trimming cost V 0 bases and J 10 bases, with 7 bases left between them. The CDR3 runs to 12 residues. CDR1 and CDR2 from the germline V gene are SGHAT and FQNNGV. The DNA of the CDR3 is TGTGCCAGCAGCTTAGATCTCAGGGAGCAGTTCTTC. Amino acid sequence: CASSLDLREQFF.

The genes are TRBV11-2 and TRBJ2-7, with D possibly TRBD2 on 6 matching bases. CDR1 is SGHAT, CDR2 FQNNGV, per germline. V dropped 5 bases and J dropped 2 bases, with 16 bases sitting between them. The CDR3 is made up of 15 amino acids. The DNA for the CDR3 is TGTGCCAGCAGCCCCCCGGAGGGTCCTACCTACGAGCAGTACTTC. Its protein is CASSPPEGPTYEQYF.

CDR3 DNA sequence: TGCGCCAGCAGCCAAGTAGGTCCTGGAAACACCATATATTTT. It codes for CASSQVGPGNTIYF. The rearrangement links TRBV4-3 to TRBJ1-3; D is unclear. CDR1 and CDR2 (germline): LGHNA, YSLEER. CDR3 length equals 14 residues. Trimming cost V 1 base and J 2 bases, with 6 bases left between them.